The 9 T cell receptor beta chains below come from one sample, sequenced in a study of cytotoxic CD8 clonotypes in ibrutinib-treated CLL. The assay was immunoSEQ multiplex PCR, and TCRdb's table has in-frame clones only and misses some. This sample has tens of thousands of clones; roughly 50% occur once, and the top ten carry about 31%. The sequencing here drew on PBMCs, taken after 12 months of ibrutinib treatment. The receptors derive from a human donor with chronic lymphocytic leukemia.

This sequence joins TRBV19 and TRBJ2-7; D call uncertain. The germline gives CDR1 LNHDA, CDR2 SQIVND (reference sequence). The CDR3 consists of 16 residues. The ends were cut back, 6 bases at V and 0 bases at J, with 18 bases in the middle. CDR3 loop: CASSNEVVGSSYEQYF. CDR3 sequence (DNA): TGTGCCAGTAGCAATGAGGTCGTGGGCAGCTCCTACGAGCAGTACTTC.

Here the CDR3 reads CASSYGRSQPQHF. The CDR3 region has the DNA TGTGCCAGCAGTTACGGTCGGAGTCAGCCCCAGCATTTT. The rearrangement joins TRBV6-6 to TRBJ1-5, with D uncertain. The CDR3 totals 13 residues. Between the trimmed V and J ends, which lost 2 bases and 6 bases, there was a span of 8 bases. Germline-derived CDR1 and CDR2 are MNHNY and SVGAGI (reference sequence).

The chain joins TRBV5-6 to TRBJ2-7, with 8 bases matching TRBD2. V trimming: 0 bases; J trimming: 3 bases; junction bases outside the gene matches: 8. This CDR3 contains 16 residues. The germline gives CDR1 SGHDT, CDR2 YYEEEE. The CDR3 protein is CASSLGGAGVYYEQYF. CDR3 nucleotides: TGTGCCAGCAGCTTGGGCGGAGCGGGAGTTTACTACGAGCAGTACTTC.

This clone has a handful of counts. The chain has TRBV5-1 and TRBJ1-1; a possible D gene is TRBD1 (6 bases). This CDR3 is built from 14 residues. Trimming took off 3 bases at V and 4 bases at J, with 13 bases between the two ends. Germline CDR1 and CDR2: SGHRS and YFSETQ. The chain's CDR3 is CASSSGETGTEAFF. CDR3 bases: TGCGCCAGCAGCTCAGGGGAAACGGGCACTGAAGCTTTCTTT.

This clone has just a few counts. The J gene is TRBJ2-7, the V gene TRBV6-1; D gene uncertain. V lost 5 bases and J lost 7, with 9 bases in between. From germline, CDR1 is MNHNS and CDR2 SASEGT. The CDR3 runs 11 residues. CDR3 in amino acids: CASSYAQEQYF. The CDR3 nucleotides are TGTGCCAGCAGTTACGCCCAAGAGCAGTACTTC.

V and J are TRBV6-1 and TRBJ1-1; possible D gene TRBD1, 5 bases. This CDR3 contains 13 residues. Trimming took off 7 bases at V and 1 base at J, with 10 bases between the two ends. Germline V lookup: CDR1 MNHNS, CDR2 SASEGT. The CDR3 DNA reads as TGTGCCAGCACCAACGGACAGAACACTGAAGCTTTCTTT. Its translation is CASTNGQNTEAFF.

This clone was observed a handful of times. This sequence joins TRBV5-1 and TRBJ2-2, with unresolved D. This CDR3 spans 15 amino acids. Looked up from germline, CDR1 is SGHRS and CDR2 is YFSETQ. Trimming stripped 0 bases from V and 3 bases from J, with 9 bases between. The CDR3 DNA sequence: TGCGCCAGCAGCTTGGCCTCGCTGGACACCGGGGAGCTGTTTTTT. It specifies CASSLASLDTGELFF.

The chain links TRBV19 to TRBJ2-1; D not resolved. Germline V gives CDR1 LNHDA, CDR2 SQIVND (reference sequence). V shed 3 bases and J shed 9 bases, with 9 bases lying between them. The CDR3 is 12 amino acids. This CDR3 reads CASSIGFSEQFF. CDR3 DNA: TGTGCCAGTAGTATTGGCTTCAGTGAGCAGTTCTTC. The variable domain in full, with the rest retrieved from reference TRBV19 and TRBJ2-1, is DGGITQSPKYLFRKEGQNVTLSCEQNLNHDAMYWYRQDPGQGLRLIYYSQIVNDFQKGDIAEGYSVSREKKESFPLTVTSAQKNPTAFYLCASSIGFSEQFFGPGTRLTVL.

The chain uses TRBV28 and TRBJ2-1; no clear D. The CDR3 extends over 13 amino acids. The V and J ends lost 7 bases and 7 bases respectively, with 14 bases between them. Germline V gene sequence: CDR1 MDHEN, CDR2 SYDVKM. The CDR3 loop reads CASTQTTPNEQFF. In DNA, the CDR3 is TGTGCCAGCACCCAAACAACCCCTAATGAGCAGTTCTTC.